The clone carrying this TCR beta chain was counted many times. Its antigen is not identified. Germline V gives CDR1 MNHEY, CDR2 SMNVEV (reference sequence). The CDR3 consists of 15 residues. Trimming took 6 bases from V and 7 from J; bases not matched to a gene: 10. The data were obtained in a study of early T cells in non-severe SARS-CoV-2 infection. The overall study: Unsorted whole blood bulk RNA was sequenced, with unpaired chains.

General study results and limits: Matching against VDJdb likely underestimated virus-specific expansions, favoring anti-spike CD8.

Individual cDNA molecules received unique molecular identifiers during library preparation. MiXCR, run by TCRdb on the 5' RACE reads, gives a single entry per CDR3 protein. The profile shows roughly 80,000 distinct CDR3 sequences, 8.5% to 10% of them singletons. The sequencing input was whole blood. The chain couples TRBV27 to TRBJ2-1, with 9 bases matching TRBD2. The TCR comes from an adult who was a healthcare worker with PCR-confirmed SARS-CoV-2 infection or an uninfected control (not recorded which). CDR3 protein: CASSPSRAGGNEQFF. Written as DNA, the CDR3 is TGTGCCAGCAGCCCTAGCCGCGCGGGGGGGAATGAGCAGTTCTTC.